These 8 T cell receptor beta chains originate from one sample sequenced in a study of shared clonotypes between healthy human individuals. Using immunoSEQ multiplex PCR, the repertoire was profiled, and TCRdb retains in-frame clones only, with some absent. The sample yields around 1.5 million clones, roughly 98% seen once. Sequenced: naive CD4+ T cells sorted from blood. Specified subset: CD45RA+ positively selected. The receptors shown here come from a man aged 30 to 39 in good health.

The chain has TRBV20-1 and TRBJ2-7; D might be TRBD1 (7 bases). V gave up 7 bases and J gave up 4 bases, with 11 bases separating them. Germline CDR1 is DFQATT and CDR2 is SNEGSKA (reference sequence). The CDR3 has 11 amino acids. The CDR3, as DNA: TGCAGTGGCGGGACAGAGTACGAGCAGTACTTC. Protein sequence: CSGGTEYEQYF.

This chain links TRBV7-6 with TRBJ2-3; 11 bases map to TRBD2. This CDR3 has 17 amino acids. The trim removed 1 base at V and 4 bases at J, leaving 7 bases unmatched. The germline V gene encodes CDR1 SGHVS and CDR2 FNYEAQ. This CDR3 reads CASSLVAGGPLADTQYF. The CDR3, as DNA: TGTGCCAGCAGCTTAGTAGCGGGAGGGCCCCTTGCAGATACGCAGTATTTT.

For this clone: Additional DNA sequences in this sample encode the identical CDR3. The genes are TRBV27 and TRBJ2-5, with 7 bases aligning to TRBD1. J was trimmed by 5 bases and V by 3 bases; bases with no gene match: 3. In germline, CDR1 is MNHEY, CDR2 SMNVEV (reference sequence). The CDR3 spans 13 residues. CDR3 coding DNA: TGTGCCAGCAGTTTTGACAGGGAGGAGACCCAGTACTTC. Protein product: CASSFDREETQYF.

This clone was observed once. This chain links TRBV5-6 with TRBJ2-1, with TRBD2 identical over 11 bases. The CDR3 is 15 residues long. Trimming removed 0 bases from V and 9 bases from J; junction bases left unmatched: 5. CDR1 and CDR2 (germline): SGHDT, YYEEEE. The CDR3 sequence: CASSLVLAGVSEQFF. The CDR3 DNA reads TGTGCCAGCAGCTTGGTACTAGCGGGAGTGAGTGAGCAGTTCTTC.

The chain is built from TRBV18 and TRBJ2-5; either TRBD1 or TRBD2 may supply D (5 bases each). The CDR3 extends over 14 amino acids. Germline CDR1 KGHSH, CDR2 LQKENI. V lost 4 bases and J 2 bases, leaving 11 bases between the germline ends. DNA of the CDR3: TGTGCCAGCTCACTGGGGGATTTTCAAGAGACCCAGTACTTC. Translating gives CASSLGDFQETQYF. Complete variable domain (other parts from reference TRBV18 and TRBJ2-5): NAGVMQNPRHLVRRRGQEARLRCSPMKGHSHVYWYRQLPEEGLKFMVYLQKENIIDESGMPKERFSAEFPKEGPSILRIQQVVRGDSAAYFCASSLGDFQETQYFGPGTRLLVL.

For this clone: The sample carries other DNA sequences with the same CDR3. J is TRBJ1-5 and V is TRBV28; D is unclear. This CDR3 spans 15 amino acids. V was trimmed by 1 base and J by 4 bases, leaving 11 bases between them. Germline V gene data show CDR1 as MDHEN and CDR2 as SYDVKM. DNA for the CDR3: TGTGCCAGCAGTTTATATAGAGGATCTAATCAGCCCCAGCATTTT. Translation gives CASSLYRGSNQPQHF.

The chain carries TRBV6-5 and TRBJ2-3; D is perhaps TRBD1 (6 bases). The CDR3 totals 13 residues. V dropped 7 bases and J dropped 8 bases, with 16 bases sitting between them. Germline loops: CDR1 MNHEY, CDR2 SVGAGI. Here the CDR3 DNA reads TGTGCCAGCACCCTACGGCAGGACAGTACGCAGTATTTT. This codes for CASTLRQDSTQYF.

The chain has TRBV6-1 and TRBJ2-7; TRBD1 aligns across 9 bases. CDR3 length equals 15 residues. Germline loops: CDR1 MNHNS, CDR2 SASEGT. Losses at the gene ends were 1 base for V and 4 bases for J; bases not matched to a gene: 5. CDR3 in amino acids: CASSEESGTGYEQYF. The CDR3 nucleotides read TGTGCCAGCAGTGAAGAATCCGGGACAGGGTACGAGCAGTACTTC.